This passage covers 27 T cell receptor beta chains from one sample sequenced in a study of blood T cell repertoires in COVID-19. This table comes from immunoSEQ multiplex PCR, and its TCRdb copy is limited to in-frame clones, with some not included. The table shows about 17,000 clones, with roughly three quarters occurring only once. The sample consisted of peripheral blood. The source is a man in his sixties with acute or convalescent COVID-19.

V and J are TRBV6-6 and TRBJ2-7; TRBD2 agrees at 8 bases. This CDR3 region has 16 residues. CDR1 is MNHNY, CDR2 SVGAGI, per germline (reference sequence). The junction had 10 bases not matched to a gene; V was cut back by 0 bases and J by 6 bases. The CDR3 loop reads CASSYSTAGGFGEQYF. The CDR3, as DNA: TGTGCCAGCAGTTACTCGACGGCGGGGGGATTCGGCGAGCAGTACTTC.

The CDR3: CASSGDRATYGYTF. CDR3 in DNA: TGTGCCAGCAGTGGGGACAGGGCCACCTATGGCTACACCTTC. This chain joins TRBV2 and TRBJ1-2; 9 bases align to TRBD1. This CDR3 region has 14 residues. The junction had 4 bases not matched to a gene; V was cut back by 4 bases and J by 4 bases. Looked up from germline, CDR1 is SNHLY and CDR2 is FYNNEI.

The chain combines TRBV27 with TRBJ1-2; D remains unclear. Germline V gives CDR1 MNHEY, CDR2 SMNVEV (reference sequence). Trimming took off 6 bases at V and 7 bases at J, with 12 bases between the two ends. The CDR3 is 12 residues long. The CDR3 region is CASRYLNSGYTF. CDR3 sequence (DNA): TGTGCCAGCAGATACTTAAACAGTGGCTACACCTTC.

The chain recombines TRBV24-1 with TRBJ2-1, with 12 bases that match TRBD2. V lost 0 bases to trimming and J lost 9 bases; unmatched junction nucleotides: 8. CDR3 length: 17 residues. The germline gives CDR1 KGHDR, CDR2 SFDVKD. CDR3 in amino acids: CATSDLSSGGAAREQFF. As DNA, the CDR3 is TGTGCCACCAGTGATTTGTCTAGCGGGGGGGCGGCTCGTGAGCAGTTCTTC.

The V call is TRBV7-2, the J call TRBJ1-6, with D possibly matching TRBD1 (6 bases). Germline V CDR1 and CDR2: SGHTA, FQGNSA. Trimming took off 2 bases at V and 7 bases at J, with 12 bases between the two ends. This CDR3 has 15 amino acids. CDR3 coding DNA: TGTGCCAGCAGCTTATACGGGGGGCTAAATTCACCCCTCCACTTT. This sequence encodes CASSLYGGLNSPLHF.

This chain connects TRBV7-8 to TRBJ1-2, with 7 bases fitting TRBD1. The CDR3 is 13 amino acids. Germline-derived CDR1 and CDR2 are SGHVS and FQNEAQ. V shed 0 bases and J 13 bases; nucleotides not matched to a gene: 8. The CDR3 DNA reads TGTGCCAGCAGCTTAGCCGACAGGGAAAAACTCACCTTC. This encodes CASSLADREKLTF. Filled out from reference TRBV7-8 and TRBJ1-2, the complete variable domain reads GAGVSQSPRYKVAKRGQDVALRCDPISGHVSLFWYQQALGQGPEFLTYFQNEAQLDKSGLPSDRFFAERPEGSVSTLKIQRTQQEDSAVYLCASSLADREKLTFGSGTRLTVV.

The J gene is TRBJ1-5, the V gene TRBV11-2, with unresolved D. V was cut by 3 bases and J by 0 bases, with 3 bases left in between. Germline-derived CDR1 and CDR2 are SGHAT and FQNNGV. The CDR3 is 13 amino acids. Here the CDR3 DNA reads TGTGCCAGCAGCTTTAATAGCAATCAGCCCCAGCATTTT. It translates to CASSFNSNQPQHF.

The gene calls are TRBV30 and TRBJ1-2, with D hard to call. Trimming removed 3 bases at V and 8 bases at J, with 13 bases between. The CDR3 sequence is 12 residues long. The V gene's germline CDR1 is GTSNPN and CDR2 SVGIG (reference sequence). CDR3 amino acids: CAWRWAPGGYTF. The CDR3 DNA reads TGTGCCTGGAGGTGGGCCCCGGGAGGCTACACCTTC.

The table lists this clone with a few counts. The gene calls are TRBV5-6 and TRBJ1-5, with a tentative D call TRBD1 (6 bases). CDR1 SGHDT and CDR2 YYEEEE come from the germline V gene. The CDR3 length is 15 residues. V gave up 0 bases and J gave up 6 bases, with 13 bases separating them. The CDR3 DNA follows: TGTGCCAGCAGCTTGGGCAACAGGGAGGGTCAGCCCCAGCATTTT. Translating gives CASSLGNREGQPQHF.

This clone is medium-sized. This sequence joins TRBV10-3 and TRBJ1-6, with a tentative D call TRBD1 (5 bases). Trimming pared 4 bases from V and 9 bases from J, leaving 13 bases between. Per germline, CDR1 ENHRY and CDR2 SYGVKD. This CDR3 comprises 14 residues. The CDR3 nucleotides read TGTGCCATCAGTGGGGTCTGGGGACTTTCACCCCTCCACTTT. Translation gives CAISGVWGLSPLHF.

This chain joins TRBV5-4 and TRBJ1-3, with D perhaps TRBD1 (6 bases). The ends were cut back, 4 bases at V and 0 bases at J, with 14 bases in the middle. Germline CDR1 SGHNT, CDR2 YYREEE (reference sequence). The CDR3 contains 16 residues. The DNA of the CDR3 is TGTGCCAGCAGCATATCCACAGGGAGCTCTGGAAACACCATATATTTT. As protein: CASSISTGSSGNTIYF. Combining the CDR3 with reference TRBV5-4 and TRBJ1-3 gives the whole variable domain ETGVTQSPTHLIKTRGQQVTLRCSSQSGHNTVSWYQQALGQGPQFIFQYYREEENGRGNFPPRFSGLQFPNYSSELNVNALELDDSALYLCASSISTGSSGNTIYFGEGSWLTVV.

The chain joins TRBV4-1 to TRBJ2-7; 9 nucleotides match TRBD1. This CDR3 region has 14 residues. The germline V gene has CDR1 MGHRA and CDR2 YSYEKL. V was pared by 3 bases and J by 2 bases, with 2 bases of the junction left unmatched. The CDR3 DNA reads as TGCGCCAGCAGCCAGGGGACAGGGACCTACGAGCAGTACTTC. Encoded protein: CASSQGTGTYEQYF.

V and J are TRBV5-1 and TRBJ2-7, with D possibly TRBD2 on 5 matching bases. The V end was cut by 0 bases, the J end by 2 bases, with 15 bases between. CDR1 is SGHRS, CDR2 YFSETQ, per germline. The CDR3 length is 16 residues. The chain's CDR3 is CASSLAFRGSTYEQYF. The CDR3 nucleotides read TGCGCCAGCAGCTTGGCTTTCCGGGGTAGTACCTACGAGCAGTACTTC.

This rearrangement joins TRBV11-2 to TRBJ2-1, with 9 bases fitting TRBD2. From germline, CDR1 is SGHAT and CDR2 FQNNGV. The CDR3 spans 15 residues. V lost 4 bases and J lost 7; bases outside the gene matches: 8. CDR3 nucleotides: TGTGCCAGCAGCTCCGCGGCGGGGGGGCCGAATGAGCAGTTCTTC. It encodes CASSSAAGGPNEQFF.

V usage is TRBV9 and J usage is TRBJ1-3; D remains unclear. Trimming removed 7 bases at V and 8 bases at J, with 19 bases between. Per the germline V gene, CDR1 is SGDLS and CDR2 is YYNGEE. The CDR3 contains 14 residues. The CDR3 DNA follows: TGTGCCAGCGGGCCCCGGTATACGGTGGACACCATATATTTT. Encoded protein: CASGPRYTVDTIYF.

The chain employs TRBV7-9 and TRBJ2-5, with TRBD2 matching 11 bases. V lost 4 bases, J lost 4 bases, and 5 bases stayed unmatched. This CDR3 has 15 amino acids. The germline V gene encodes CDR1 SEHNR and CDR2 FQNEAQ (reference sequence). Here the CDR3 reads CASSSAGTSGETQYF. For the CDR3, the DNA is TGTGCCAGCAGCTCTGCCGGGACTAGCGGAGAGACCCAGTACTTC.

V usage is TRBV20-1 and J usage is TRBJ1-1, with 7 bases fitting TRBD1. CDR3 length: 11 amino acids. V was pared by 3 bases and J by 11 bases, with 6 bases of the junction left unmatched. Germline V gene lookup returns CDR1 DFQATT and CDR2 SNEGSKA (reference sequence). For the CDR3, the DNA is TGCAGTGCTAGGGGACAGTTACGGGCTTTCTTT. Translating gives CSARGQLRAFF.

This rearrangement joins TRBV10-3 to TRBJ1-5, with a weak D call TRBD1 (6 bases). The germline V gene has CDR1 ENHRY and CDR2 SYGVKD. The CDR3 runs to 15 residues. The germline V and J ends were trimmed by 7 bases and 0 bases, with 13 bases remaining between them. As DNA, the CDR3 is TGTGCCATCAAACAGGGTTTGGATAGCAATCAGCCCCAGCATTTT. Its protein product is CAIKQGLDSNQPQHF.

By its share, this clone is medium-sized. This chain connects TRBV5-6 to TRBJ1-5; D is perhaps TRBD1 (6 bases). Germline lookup yields CDR1 SGHDT and CDR2 YYEEEE. The V end was cut by 4 bases, the J end by 0 bases, with 11 bases between. This CDR3 has 15 amino acids. For the CDR3, the DNA is TGTGCCAGCAGCGCACAGGGTAATAGCAATCAGCCCCAGCATTTT. Its translation: CASSAQGNSNQPQHF. The complete variable domain, with remaining parts taken from reference TRBV5-6 and TRBJ1-5, reads DAGVTQSPTHLIKTRGQQVTLRCSPKSGHDTVSWYQQALGQGPQFIFQYYEEEERQRGNFPDRFSGHQFPNYSSELNVNALLLGDSALYLCASSAQGNSNQPQHFGDGTRLSIL.

The genes are TRBV18 and TRBJ2-7, with D possibly TRBD1 on 5 matching bases. This CDR3 contains 16 residues. Germline V gives CDR1 KGHSH, CDR2 LQKENI. The germline V and J ends were trimmed by 2 bases and 2 bases, with 16 bases remaining between them. CDR3 nucleotides: TGTGCCAGCTCACCAATGTCACCACAGGACACCTACGAGCAGTACTTC. This sequence encodes CASSPMSPQDTYEQYF.

This clone appeared a few times. CDR3 sequence: CASSVGLDDRVHQPQHF. DNA of the CDR3: TGTGCCAGCAGTGTGGGGCTTGATGACAGGGTGCATCAGCCCCAGCATTTT. The chain recombines TRBV6-1 with TRBJ1-5, with TRBD1 identical over 7 bases. This CDR3 has 17 amino acids. Losses at the gene ends were 4 bases for V and 5 bases for J; bases not matched to a gene: 14. Looked up from germline, CDR1 is MNHNS and CDR2 is SASEGT.

The chain joins TRBV6-5 to TRBJ1-3, with TRBD1 identical over 7 bases. In germline, CDR1 is MNHEY, CDR2 SVGAGI. Unmatched junction bases numbered 3, after V lost 0 bases and J lost 4 bases. CDR3 length: 15 residues. In DNA, the CDR3 is TGTGCCAGCAGTTACTCGAGGGGGCAGGGAAACACCATATATTTT. Its protein product is CASSYSRGQGNTIYF.

This sequence joins TRBV18 and TRBJ2-2; perhaps TRBD1 as D (5 bases). Germline V gene data show CDR1 as KGHSH and CDR2 as LQKENI. The CDR3 loop spans 14 amino acids. V was cut by 3 bases and J by 1 base, with 6 bases left in between. CDR3 in DNA: TGTGCCAGCTCACCGCAGGGGAACACCGGGGAGCTGTTTTTT. Translation gives CASSPQGNTGELFF.

This rearrangement joins TRBV28 to TRBJ2-3, with 8 bases identical to TRBD1. The CDR3 runs 16 residues. Germline V gene lookup returns CDR1 MDHEN and CDR2 SYDVKM. J was trimmed by 6 bases and V by 5 bases; bases with no gene match: 13. The CDR3 nucleotides are TGTGCCAGCAGTATCCAGGGGGCTGGCCGCCGGGATACGCAGTATTTT. Protein product: CASSIQGAGRRDTQYF.

The chain couples TRBV10-3 to TRBJ2-3, with 13 bases identical to TRBD2. The CDR3 loop spans 13 amino acids. V lost 8 bases to trimming and J lost 4 bases; unmatched junction nucleotides: 0. CDR1 is ENHRY and CDR2 is SYGVKD in the germline V gene. The CDR3 loop is CAIGTSGADTQYF. The CDR3 nucleotides read TGTGCCATCGGGACTAGCGGGGCAGATACGCAGTATTTT.

The chain joins TRBV24-1 to TRBJ1-1, with 8 bases fitting TRBD1. CDR1 is KGHDR and CDR2 is SFDVKD in the germline V gene. The CDR3 covers 17 residues. V was clipped by 3 bases and J by 1 base; unmatched bases: 9. The CDR3 region is CATSDGGAGGKNTEAFF. In DNA form, the CDR3 reads TGTGCCACCAGTGATGGGGGGGCAGGGGGCAAGAACACTGAAGCTTTCTTT.

The rearrangement uses TRBV2 and TRBJ1-2; tentatively, D is TRBD1 (5 bases). The CDR3 sequence is 14 residues long. V lost 5 bases to trimming and J lost 2 bases, with 12 bases between them. Germline-derived CDR1 and CDR2 are SNHLY and FYNNEI. The CDR3 loop reads CASSLDDRNYGYTF. CDR3 DNA: TGTGCCAGCAGTCTCGACGACAGAAACTATGGCTACACCTTC.